This entry features one TCR beta chain sequence. This receptor's antigen is unknown. No clone much larger than this one lies a single base away; base qualities are absent. This sample stems from a study of beta chain features in type 1 diabetes (dated by TCRdb to 2016 to 2019). Regarding the study in general: Mean age, gender distribution, total cell number and subset yield did not differ between patients and healthy donors. A total of some 110 million sorted cells were examined across all samples, and the number of cells per subset was strongly correlated with RNA yield. The study compared the TCRB repertoires of sorted circulating CD4+ T cell subsets in recently diagnosed type 1 diabetes patients with those in matched healthy donors. Regulatory and stem cell-like memory subsets were obtained from only 8 patients and about 8 healthy donors, while naive and central memory subsets were obtained from all 28 donors. Summary of the overall study and its limitations: Shorter templates might be favored by PCR, yet because patient and control samples were amplified and corrected together, any such skew would affect both groups equally. In all four CD4+ subsets, TCRB CDR3 length was moderately but significantly shorter in type 1 diabetes patients. Sequencing cDNA rather than genomic DNA could over-represent highly expressing activated cells, although activation and CD3 levels did not differ between groups. At VDJ recombination sites, type 1 diabetes patients had fewer insertions and more deleted nucleotides, which implies abnormalities in thymic rearrangement. Naive, central memory and regulatory TCRB repertoires appeared more similar among patients than among healthy donors. Only small numbers of individuals were included in the HLA sub-analyses, which left unresolved whether HLA type had any influence on TCRB rearrangement.

All of the isolated RNA was reverse transcribed with the High Capacity cDNA Reverse Transcription Kit, so expressed TCRB transcripts were sequenced. Deep immunoSEQ sequencing was applied to naive, central memory and regulatory T cell samples, giving an average of about 3.8 million total reads per sample. After sorted cells were lysed in RLT buffer, RNA was extracted with DNase-treated RNeasy Micro or Mini kits, with the choice depending on cell number. Each cell subset was processed on its own to prevent cross-contamination, while patient and healthy donor samples were processed together. TCRB sequences were amplified from cDNA with the immunoSEQ multiplex PCR, producing 87-bp fragments spanning the CDR3 region. The amplicons were sequenced using the Illumina HiSeq platform. The published analysis was carried out like this. PCR bias was computationally corrected using synthetic template baselines, reads within Hamming distance 2 were collapsed, and singletons that could not be merged were discarded. By aligning reads against IMGT, V, D and J genes, CDR3 length, and insertions or deletions at six rearrangement sites were assigned. Within each subset, clonotype counts were normalized to the number of sorted cells before true diversity and Gini coefficients were calculated with the tcR R package. The overlap coefficient, calculated on TCRB nucleotide sequences, was used to measure repertoire sharing. As a proxy for the pre-selection repertoire, out-of-frame TCRB sequences from naive cells were analyzed. In TCRdb, the immuneACCESS table is reduced to in-frame sequences with V and J assigned. These tables do not hold every clone; where another copy was compared, an unresolved V gene accounts for under half, and the others remain unexplained. V and J calls and clone size are given by that table; D and trimming were obtained from the DNA. For this sample there are 300,000 or so clones; roughly 13% appear just once. The ten largest account for approximately 0.016% of the sample.

Each donor gave one peripheral blood draw, averaging about 100 mL, which was collected into heparinised tubes. Naive, central memory, regulatory and stem cell-like memory CD4+ T cells were sorted on a BD FACSAria II using a panel including CD45RO, CCR7, CD25, CD127, CD95 and CD27. A purity above 95% was achieved for all sorted populations. PBMCs were isolated immediately by Lymphoprep density gradient centrifugation and stained directly without culture. So that batch effects would be minimized, each experiment stained and sorted samples in pairs, pairing one healthy donor with one patient. Including the terminal cysteine and phenylalanine, the CDR3 comprises 14 residues. Only the CDR3 DNA is retained, 42 bases long and in frame from the first base. The germline ends are 17 bases apart after V is trimmed by 8 bases and J by 5 bases. The germline V gene gives CDR1 as SNHLY and CDR2 as FYNNEI.

The chain uses TRBV2 and TRBJ2-3, with a tentative D gene TRBD1 over 6 matching bases. The TCR was taken from a woman aged 18-29 years with type 1 diabetes. Sequences were obtained from naive CD4+ T cells from blood. The cell subset or site label corresponds to: true naive CD4+ T cells. The DNA sequence is TGTGCCAGCTTACCCAGGGGTCTTAAAGATACGCAGTATTTT. It is translated as CASLPRGLKDTQYF.